Listed below are T cell receptor beta chains from one sample, sequenced in a study of response to subunit inactivated influenza vaccine. In TCRdb, the RT-PCR reads were re-called with MiXCR into one record per CDR3 protein. The sample shows 550,000 to 800,000 distinct CDR3 sequences, about 15% of them seen only once. This sample comprised PBMCs from blood, obtained around 14 days before vaccination. The receptors were gathered from a man between 50 and 59 years old who received an inactivated influenza vaccine. CDR3s include the opening cysteine and the closing phenylalanine or tryptophan. D genes are given only for firm matches. Clone size is stated in some rows and not others, as once, few, many or a class when expanded.

D,size,J,length,V,DNA,CDR3
.,.,TRBJ1-5,14,TRBV12-3/TRBV12-4,TGTGCCAGCAGCTCCCTAGGGGCAAATCAGCCCCAGCATTTT,CASSSLGANQPQHF
.,.,TRBJ1-2,13,TRBV10-3,TGTGCCATCAGTGTAGAGCCAGGGTATGGCTACACCTTC,CAISVEPGYGYTF
TRBD2,few,TRBJ2-3,15,TRBV7-2,TGTGCCAGCAGCTTAGATCACCAGACTAGCTCAGCGCAGTATTTT,CASSLDHQTSSAQYF
TRBD1,.,TRBJ2-7,15,TRBV7-8,TGTGCCAGCAGCATACAAATGACAGGGTCCCTAGAGCAGTACTTC,CASSIQMTGSLEQYF
TRBD2,few,TRBJ2-7,12,TRBV6-4,TGTGCCAGCAGTGAATTCGAGCGGGAGGGGCCCTTC,CASSEFEREGPF
.,.,TRBJ2-3,15,TRBV2,TGTGCCAGCAGATCCCGGACTCTTAGCACAGATACGCAGTATTTT,CASRSRTLSTDTQYF
.,.,TRBJ2-3,13,TRBV7-3,TGTGCCAGCAGCTCACTAGGTCCAGATACGCAGTATTTT,CASSSLGPDTQYF
.,.,TRBJ1-2,11,TRBV7-9,TGTGCCAGCGGCCTTAACTATGGCTACACCTTC,CASGLNYGYTF
.,.,TRBJ2-7,16,TRBV4-1,TGTGCCATGGGCCCCGGGATAGGGGTTATCTCCTACGAGCAGTACTTC,CAMGPGIGVISYEQYF
.,few,TRBJ2-5,13,TRBV2,TGTGCCAGCAGTGTTGCCAGGAAAGAGACCCAGTACTTC,CASSVARKETQYF
.,few,TRBJ2-7,13,TRBV19,TGTGCCAGTAGTATCGGGCAGGGGAACGAGCAGTACTTC,CASSIGQGNEQYF
.,.,TRBJ2-2,15,TRBV5-1,TGCGCCAGCAGCACTAGCTCCGCGAACACCGGGGAGCTGTTTTTT,CASSTSSANTGELFF
.,few,TRBJ2-3,14,TRBV12-3/TRBV12-4,TGTGCCAGCAGTTTGGAGAACAGAATTAATACGCAGTATTTT,CASSLENRINTQYF
.,many,TRBJ1-2,13,TRBV27,TGTGCCAGCAGTAGTCGGGGAGACTATGGCTACACCTTC,CASSSRGDYGYTF
TRBD1,few,TRBJ2-1,16,TRBV5-1,TGCGCCAGCAGCGGGGGGACAGGGATCCCCTACAATGAGCAGTTCTTC,CASSGGTGIPYNEQFF
.,few,TRBJ2-1,16,TRBV5-1,TGCGCCAGCAGCTTGGGTTTAGGGGCCAACGACAATGAGCAGTTCTTC,CASSLGLGANDNEQFF
.,few,TRBJ2-7,15,TRBV4-2,TGTGCCAGCAGCCAACAACCGAGTGGCGGCTACGAGCAGTACTTC,CASSQQPSGGYEQYF
.,.,TRBJ2-3,15,TRBV18,TGTGCCAGCTCACCAAGGAGTGCCTCCACAGATACGCAGTATTTT,CASSPRSASTDTQYF